These 22 T cell receptor beta chains came from one sample sequenced in a study of cytomegalovirus exposure and HLA in healthy donors. Researchers ran the PCR with 60 Vbeta and 13 Jbeta primers. The data were produced by immunoSEQ multiplex PCR, yet TCRdb's version contains in-frame clones alone and is incomplete. Here the sample spans roughly 86,000 clones, around 74% being singletons. Sequences were obtained from PBMCs. The receptors shown here come from a man aged 50 to 60 in good health and CMV-seropositive.

This clone has only one observation. One junction end disagrees with the germline gene, perhaps due to a read error. The V call is TRBV30, the J call TRBJ1-2, with a tentative D call TRBD1 (6 bases). The germline V gene encodes CDR1 GTSNPN and CDR2 SVGIG (reference sequence). There are 21 residues in the CDR3. In nucleotides, the CDR3 is TGTGCCTGGAGTGCGCACAGACCCATAGGGGGGGGTCTGTTAGCTAACTATGGCTACCCCTTC. This codes for CAWSAHRPIGGGLLANYGYPF.

The rearrangement joins TRBV30 to TRBJ1-5, with a weak D call TRBD1 (5 bases). The germline gives CDR1 GTSNPN, CDR2 SVGIG (reference sequence). V lost 4 bases to trimming and J lost 7 bases, with 14 bases between them. This CDR3 has 13 amino acids. In nucleotides, the CDR3 is TGTGCCTGGAATCAGGGAGGCTTGCAGCCCCAGCATTTT. It yields the protein CAWNQGGLQPQHF.

This clone was counted between two and nine times. The chain recombines TRBV2 with TRBJ2-1; 7 bases agree with TRBD2. CDR1 and CDR2 from the germline V gene are SNHLY and FYNNEI. Unmatched junction bases numbered 3, after V lost 6 bases and J lost 4 bases. The CDR3 runs 13 residues. Written as DNA, the CDR3 is TGTGCCAGCAGGAGCGGGGAATACAATGAGCAGTTCTTC. It translates to CASRSGEYNEQFF.

As concerns this clone: One junction end does not reproduce the germline sequence, and a read error may be involved. CDR3 DNA: TGTGCTAGCAGCTTGGGGCTCAATCAGCCCCAGCATTTT. This translates into CASSLGLNQPQHF. The V call is TRBV7-7, the J call TRBJ1-5; D possibly corresponds to TRBD1 (5 bases). CDR1 is SSHAT and CDR2 is FNYEAQ in the germline V gene (reference sequence). This CDR3 has 13 amino acids.

The chain couples TRBV7-8 to TRBJ2-2; no firm D call. The CDR3 has 13 residues. Trimming cost V 5 bases and J 8 bases, with 12 bases left between them. Germline CDR1 reads SGHVS; CDR2 reads FQNEAQ. CDR3 residues: CASSHGVEGELFF. The DNA of the CDR3 is TGTGCCAGCAGCCATGGCGTGGAGGGGGAGCTGTTTTTT.

This chain links TRBV18 with TRBJ2-7; 7 bases align to TRBD1. In germline, CDR1 is KGHSH, CDR2 LQKENI. The trim removed 3 bases at V and 5 bases at J, leaving 10 bases unmatched. The CDR3 runs to 15 residues. The CDR3 DNA follows: TGTGCCAGCTCACCCTCGGCACAGGGGTTGAACGAGCAGTACTTC. This sequence encodes CASSPSAQGLNEQYF.

This chain links TRBV25-1 with TRBJ1-2, with D tentatively TRBD1 (5 bases). This CDR3 spans 13 amino acids. Germline CDR1 is MGHDK and CDR2 is SYGVNS. V was shortened by 3 bases and J by 8 bases, with 13 bases between the two germline ends. The chain's CDR3 is CASSESGEYGYTF. CDR3 in DNA: TGTGCCAGCAGTGAGTCGGGGGAATACGGCTACACCTTC.

CDR3 in amino acids: CASSGEMNTEAFF. CDR3 sequence (DNA): TGTGCCAGCTCCGGAGAGATGAACACTGAAGCTTTCTTT. The chain recombines TRBV18 with TRBJ1-1, with unresolved D. The CDR3 is 13 residues long. Between the trimmed V and J ends, which lost 6 bases and 0 bases, there was a span of 8 bases. The V gene's germline CDR1 is KGHSH and CDR2 LQKENI.

Notes on this clone: A read error may account for a junction end that differs from germline. The chain employs TRBV7-3 and TRBJ1-6; D remains ambiguous. The CDR3 contains 15 residues. Germline V gene data show CDR1 as SGHTA and CDR2 as FQGTGA. The CDR3 DNA reads as TGTGCCAGCAGCCCCTCATCTGGGCGCGATTCACCCCTCAACTTT. Its translation: CASSPSSGRDSPLNF.

V is TRBV5-6 and J is TRBJ1-5, with D perhaps TRBD1 (5 bases). This CDR3 is built from 16 residues. The germline CDR1 and CDR2 sequences are SGHDT and YYEEEE. Trimming pared 2 bases from V and 5 bases from J, leaving 17 bases between. The CDR3 DNA reads TGTGCCAGCAGCTTTAAAGGCGTTGGGGGGTATCAGCCCCAGCATTTT. It translates to CASSFKGVGGYQPQHF.

The chain couples TRBV5-1 to TRBJ2-1, with D possibly TRBD2 on 5 matching bases. With 4 bases removed from V and 3 bases from J, the gap between germline ends came to 11 bases. CDR1 and CDR2 (germline): SGHRS, YFSETQ. The CDR3 is 14 amino acids. This CDR3 reads CASSVRDSYNEQFF. Written as DNA, the CDR3 is TGCGCCAGCAGCGTCCGGGATAGCTACAATGAGCAGTTCTTC.

The chain is built from TRBV27 and TRBJ1-1, with TRBD1 matching 8 bases. Germline CDR1 reads MNHEY; CDR2 reads SMNVEV (reference sequence). The CDR3 extends over 16 amino acids. With 5 bases clipped from V and 5 bases from J, the junction kept 13 bases outside the gene matches. This CDR3 reads CASSAMLSGQETEAFF. The CDR3 coding sequence is TGTGCCAGCAGTGCCATGTTATCGGGACAGGAGACTGAAGCTTTCTTT.

This chain links TRBV2 with TRBJ1-2, with D possibly matching TRBD1 (5 bases). This CDR3 has 14 residues. The V end was cut by 0 bases, the J end by 6 bases, with 11 bases between. The germline CDR1 and CDR2 sequences are SNHLY and FYNNEI. CDR3 amino acids: CASSEARGIDGYTF. For the CDR3, the DNA is TGTGCCAGCAGTGAAGCGCGGGGGATTGATGGCTACACCTTC.

The chain uses TRBV7-8 and TRBJ2-1, with D maybe TRBD2 (5 bases). V lost 4 bases and J 9 bases, leaving 10 bases between the germline ends. CDR3 size: 12 residues. Germline values: CDR1 SGHVS, CDR2 FQNEAQ. The CDR3 here is CASSYEGGEQFF. The DNA for the CDR3 is TGTGCCAGCAGCTACGAGGGCGGTGAGCAGTTCTTC.

In this sample, this clone turned up a few times. The chain couples TRBV28 to TRBJ1-2; D gene ambiguous. Looked up from germline, CDR1 is MDHEN and CDR2 is SYDVKM. The CDR3 extends over 12 amino acids. V lost 4 bases, J lost 5 bases, and 8 bases lay in between. The CDR3 spells CASSWEQYGYTF. In DNA form, the CDR3 reads TGTGCCAGCAGTTGGGAGCAGTATGGCTACACCTTC.

The genes are TRBV6-5 and TRBJ1-5; TRBD1 matches at 7 bases. Germline values: CDR1 MNHEY, CDR2 SVGAGI. The CDR3 extends over 14 amino acids. The junction had 5 bases not matched to a gene; V was cut back by 5 bases and J by 4 bases. CDR3 sequence reads: CASSGGQRNQPQHF. The CDR3 DNA sequence: TGTGCCAGCAGTGGGGGACAGAGAAATCAGCCCCAGCATTTT.

The CDR3 reads CASSLVRTPGSDEQFF. For the CDR3, the DNA is TGTGCCAGCAGCTTAGTGAGGACTCCAGGCAGCGATGAGCAGTTCTTC. The chain combines TRBV11-1 with TRBJ2-1, with D possibly being TRBD2 (5 bases). The germline V and J ends were trimmed by 1 base and 8 bases, with 18 bases remaining between them. This CDR3 has 16 residues. Germline V gene lookup returns CDR1 SGHAT and CDR2 FQDESV (reference sequence). The full variable domain, completed using reference TRBV11-1 and TRBJ2-1, is EAEVAQSPRYKITEKSQAVAFWCDPISGHATLYWYRQILGQGPELLVQFQDESVVDDSQLPKDRFSAERLKGVDSTLKIQPAELGDSAMYLCASSLVRTPGSDEQFFGPGTRLTVL.

The genes are TRBV19 and TRBJ1-2, with 7 bases identical to TRBD1. CDR1 and CDR2 from the germline V gene are LNHDA and SQIVND (reference sequence). V trimming: 3 bases; J trimming: 1 base; junction bases outside the gene matches: 5. The CDR3 covers 15 residues. CDR3 sequence: CASSIRQGSNYGYTF. CDR3 sequence (DNA): TGTGCCAGTAGTATTCGACAGGGTAGTAACTATGGCTACACCTTC.

Of note for this clone: The germline gene is not matched at one end of the junction; a read error may be the cause. The V and J genes are TRBV7-9 and TRBJ2-2; TRBD1 matches 10 bases. The germline gives CDR1 SEHNR, CDR2 FQNEAQ (reference sequence). The CDR3 extends over 16 amino acids. CDR3 residues: CSSSTPGQGRTGELFF. CDR3 nucleotide sequence: TGTTCCAGCAGCACCCCGGGACAGGGGAGAACCGGGGAGCTGTTTTTT.

The genes are TRBV5-1 and TRBJ2-5; 12 bases are a match to TRBD2. Trimming took 4 bases from V and 1 from J; bases not matched to a gene: 8. The germline V gene has CDR1 SGHRS and CDR2 YFSETQ. CDR3 length: 17 amino acids. For the CDR3, the DNA is TGCGCCAGCAGCACGAAGCTAGCGGGGGGGATCCAAGAGACCCAGTACTTC. It specifies CASSTKLAGGIQETQYF.

This sequence joins TRBV19 and TRBJ1-5, with D possibly being TRBD1 (5 bases). This CDR3 region has 15 residues. Trimming took 6 bases from V and 0 from J, leaving 12 bases between them. The germline CDR1 and CDR2 sequences are LNHDA and SQIVND (reference sequence). The CDR3 loop reads CASREGPYSNQPQHF. The DNA of the CDR3 is TGTGCCAGTAGGGAGGGACCTTATAGCAATCAGCCCCAGCATTTT.

The chain combines TRBV7-3 with TRBJ2-7, with 7 bases matching TRBD1. J lost 2 bases, V lost 4 bases, and 2 bases had no gene match. Germline lookup yields CDR1 SGHTA and CDR2 FQGTGA. The CDR3 is 13 residues long. CDR3 nucleotide sequence: TGTGCCAGCAGCTGGGACAGCACCTACGAGCAGTACTTC. Amino acids: CASSWDSTYEQYF.